Below, 18 T cell receptor beta chains from the same sample are listed, as sequenced in a study of blood T cell repertoires in COVID-19. Data came from immunoSEQ multiplex PCR; TCRdb stores just in-frame clones and leaves some out. The sample includes over 200,000 clones, around 86% seen only once; the top ten take approximately 5%. Sequencing input: peripheral blood. These receptors all stem from a human donor in a cohort sampled during active COVID-19.

This chain connects TRBV12-5 to TRBJ2-1; D may be TRBD2 (6 bases). V was pared by 7 bases and J by 1 base, with 17 bases between. The CDR3 runs to 16 residues. Germline V gene sequence: CDR1 LGHNT, CDR2 FRNRAP. The CDR3 here is CASASLLATSYNEQFF. As DNA, the CDR3 is TGTGCTAGTGCCTCCCTTCTAGCGACTTCCTACAATGAGCAGTTCTTC.

The rearrangement links TRBV7-2 to TRBJ1-5; no definite D call. Trimming took off 2 bases at V and 3 bases at J, with 5 bases between the two ends. The CDR3 covers 13 residues. Germline values: CDR1 SGHTA, CDR2 FQGNSA. CDR3 region: CASSLQYNQPQHF. The CDR3 region has the DNA TGTGCCAGCAGCTTACAGTACAATCAGCCCCAGCATTTT. Full variable domain (outside the CDR3, taken from reference TRBV7-2 and TRBJ1-5): GAGVSQSPSNKVTEKGKDVELRCDPISGHTALYWYRQSLGQGLEFLIYFQGNSAPDKSGLPSDRFSAERTGGSVSTLTIQRTQQEDSAVYLCASSLQYNQPQHFGDGTRLSIL.

The rearrangement joins TRBV4-1 to TRBJ1-1; 7 bases fit TRBD1. Germline assignment: CDR1 MGHRA and CDR2 YSYEKL. There are 19 residues in the CDR3. Losses at the gene ends were 4 bases for V and 2 bases for J; bases not matched to a gene: 19. CDR3 residues: CASSLRWSEGAIGNTEAFF. DNA for the CDR3: TGCGCCAGCAGCCTACGATGGTCCGAGGGGGCGATAGGTAACACTGAAGCTTTCTTT.

The CDR3 region has the DNA TGCGCCAGCAGCCAAGAACATCTCCCCGGGGAGCTGTTTTTT. This gives the protein CASSQEHLPGELFF. The chain carries TRBV4-3 and TRBJ2-2; D not certain. Trimming shortened V by 0 bases and J by 6 bases, and 8 bases separated the two germline ends. This CDR3 has 14 residues. Germline loops: CDR1 LGHNA, CDR2 YSLEER.

The gene calls are TRBV6-8 and TRBJ2-7; 11 bases fit TRBD2. Germline V gives CDR1 MNHGY, CDR2 SAAAGT. With 9 bases clipped from V and 4 bases from J, the junction kept 14 bases outside the gene matches. This CDR3 has 16 residues. The CDR3 sequence is CARLTSGKFGNYEQYF. The CDR3 coding sequence is TGTGCCAGATTGACTAGCGGGAAATTCGGAAATTACGAGCAGTACTTC.

This rearrangement joins TRBV28 to TRBJ1-5; D gene unclear. Germline V gives CDR1 MDHEN, CDR2 SYDVKM. The V end was cut by 3 bases, the J end by 0 bases, with 9 bases between. The CDR3 has 15 residues. In DNA, the CDR3 is TGTGCCAGCAGTTTCACGGGAAATAGCAATCAGCCCCAGCATTTT. It encodes CASSFTGNSNQPQHF.

The chain carries TRBV27 and TRBJ1-2, with 10 bases matching TRBD1. The CDR3 is made up of 15 amino acids. Germline loops: CDR1 MNHEY, CDR2 SMNVEV (reference sequence). The V gene end was trimmed by 5 bases and the J gene end by 4 bases; junction bases not matched to a gene: 7. The CDR3 here is CASSIPGQGTYGYTF. The CDR3 DNA reads TGTGCCAGCAGTATACCGGGACAGGGGACCTATGGCTACACCTTC.

The V gene is TRBV4-3, the J gene TRBJ1-1; 9 bases are a match to TRBD1. This CDR3 has 18 residues. Germline-derived CDR1 and CDR2 are LGHNA and YSLEER. The trim removed 4 bases at V and 5 bases at J, leaving 17 bases unmatched. The CDR3 DNA is TGCGCCAGCAGCCCCGCCGGGACAGGGTTTGGACGTCGGACTGAAGCTTTCTTT. Translating it yields CASSPAGTGFGRRTEAFF.

This clone was seen more than once but under ten times. The chain carries TRBV28 and TRBJ1-2, with 7 bases that match TRBD1. Trimming took 6 bases from V and 4 from J; bases not matched to a gene: 11. The germline gives CDR1 MDHEN, CDR2 SYDVKM. The CDR3 covers 15 residues. CDR3 sequence: CASRRAPGQFYGYTF. The DNA of the CDR3 is TGTGCCAGCAGACGAGCCCCGGGACAGTTCTATGGCTACACCTTC.

The chain employs TRBV4-1 and TRBJ1-2; no clear D gene. There are 15 residues in the CDR3. The ends were cut back, 0 bases at V and 9 bases at J, with 17 bases in the middle. Germline V gene sequence: CDR1 MGHRA, CDR2 YSYEKL. DNA of the CDR3: TGCGCCAGCAGCCAAGATTCCGGGTCTACGCATCGCTACACCTTC. It translates to CASSQDSGSTHRYTF.

As DNA, the CDR3 is TGTGCCAGCCGTACCCGGACAGAAAATCAGCCCCAGCATTTT. As protein: CASRTRTENQPQHF. The J gene is TRBJ1-5, the V gene TRBV6-5, with a weak D call TRBD1 (6 bases). The CDR3 runs to 14 residues. The V gene lost 8 bases and the J gene lost 4 bases, with 15 bases spanning the gap. Germline CDR1 and CDR2: MNHEY and SVGAGI.

This clone was observed a handful of times. This sequence joins TRBV18 and TRBJ2-7; 7 positions agree with TRBD1. CDR1 is KGHSH and CDR2 is LQKENI in the germline V gene. This CDR3 spans 15 amino acids. The J segment lost 3 bases and the V segment lost 3 bases, leaving 8 bases of the junction unmatched. The DNA of the CDR3 is TGTGCCAGCTCACCCGGGACAGCCCTACTCTACGAGCAGTACTTC. It yields the protein CASSPGTALLYEQYF.

The genes are TRBV30 and TRBJ1-2, with TRBD1 matching 9 bases. With 2 bases clipped from V and 8 bases from J, the junction kept 9 bases outside the gene matches. The germline V gene has CDR1 GTSNPN and CDR2 SVGIG (reference sequence). This CDR3 is built from 14 residues. This CDR3 is CAWSLQGQGVGYTF. The CDR3 DNA follows: TGTGCCTGGAGTCTGCAGGGACAGGGAGTGGGCTACACCTTC.

This chain connects TRBV6-2 or TRBV6-3 to TRBJ2-7; D may be TRBD1 (5 bases). The CDR3 contains 16 residues. Germline values: CDR1 MNHEY, CDR2 SVGEGT. The ends were cut back, 2 bases at V and 5 bases at J, with 19 bases in the middle. CDR3 residues: CASSYTRRARAHEQYF. CDR3 sequence (DNA): TGTGCCAGCAGTTACACGAGACGGGCCAGGGCGCACGAGCAGTACTTC.

The chain links TRBV4-1 to TRBJ2-7; 9 positions match TRBD2. Germline V CDR1 and CDR2: MGHRA, YSYEKL. Germline trimming cut 2 bases from V and 2 bases from J; bases unmatched to any gene: 4. The CDR3 is made up of 15 amino acids. CDR3 bases: TGCGCCAGCAGCCAACCGACTAGCGGTGCCTACGAGCAGTACTTC. It encodes CASSQPTSGAYEQYF.

The genes are TRBV29-1 and TRBJ1-2, with TRBD1 as a possible D gene (6 bases). The CDR3 has 13 amino acids. CDR1 and CDR2 from the germline V gene are SQVTM and ANQGSEA. Trimming left V 4 bases short and J 2 bases short, with 11 bases between. The CDR3 reads CSVVWGTNYGYTF. In DNA form, the CDR3 reads TGCAGCGTTGTTTGGGGGACAAACTATGGCTACACCTTC.

This clone was recorded a few times. V is TRBV4-1 and J is TRBJ1-6; 8 bases map to TRBD1. Germline assignment: CDR1 MGHRA and CDR2 YSYEKL. The junction had 7 bases not matched to a gene; V was cut back by 0 bases and J by 9 bases. The CDR3 consists of 16 residues. The CDR3 spells CASSQEVATGVSPLHF. The CDR3 nucleotides read TGCGCCAGCAGCCAAGAGGTGGCGACAGGGGTTTCACCCCTCCACTTT.

V usage is TRBV6-2 or TRBV6-3 and J usage is TRBJ2-5; D remains ambiguous. This CDR3 is 17 amino acids long. CDR1 and CDR2 (germline): MNHEY, SVGEGT. V was clipped by 5 bases and J by 0 bases, with 19 bases between them. CDR3 coding DNA: TGTGCCAGCAGTACCTACTCGACACGATTGGACCAAGAGACCCAGTACTTC. Its translation: CASSTYSTRLDQETQYF.